Listed below are T cell receptor beta chains from one sample, sequenced in a study of OX40 agonist ivuxolimab in advanced cancers. Data came from immunoSEQ multiplex PCR; TCRdb stores just in-frame clones and leaves some out. The sample contains some 11,000 clones, 74% of which appear only once. This specimen was CD4+ or CD8+ T cells sorted from blood, taken in a trial of the OX40 agonist ivuxolimab. These receptors came from an adult with an advanced solid tumor such as melanoma, head and neck, liver or kidney cancer. The CDR3 runs from the conserved cysteine through the conserved F or W. D genes are given only for firm matches. Only some rows state a clone size, as once, few, many or a class for expanded clones.

d_gene | j_gene | v_gene | abundance | CDR3aa | CDR3nt
TRBD2 | TRBJ2-5 | TRBV6-1 | NA | CASSLLAGSQETQYF | TGTGCCAGCAGCCTACTAGCGGGATCCCAAGAGACCCAGTACTTC
TRBD2 | TRBJ2-2 | TRBV5-1 | NA | CASSVGGPAGYTGELFF | TGCGCCAGCAGCGTGGGAGGGCCCGCGGGTTACACCGGGGAGCTGTTTTTT
TRBD1 | TRBJ2-6 | TRBV14 | NA | CASSPTGASGANVLTF | TGTGCCAGCAGCCCCACAGGGGCCTCTGGGGCCAACGTCCTGACTTTC
NA | TRBJ2-1 | TRBV7-9 | NA | CASSLVVVWEYNEQFF | TGTGCCAGCAGCTTAGTTGTAGTGTGGGAATACAATGAGCAGTTCTTC
NA | TRBJ2-3 | TRBV29-1 | medium-sized | CSVWGSTDTQYF | TGCAGCGTATGGGGGAGCACAGATACGCAGTATTTT
NA | TRBJ2-7 | TRBV6-6 | NA | CASSYMRTYEQYF | TGTGCCAGCAGTTATATGAGAACCTACGAGCAGTACTTC
NA | TRBJ2-7 | TRBV6-1 | NA | CASSERAGSSSEQYF | TGTGCCAGCAGTGAAAGGGCAGGGTCATCCTCCGAGCAGTACTTC
TRBD1 | TRBJ1-2 | TRBV19 | NA | CASTSDRGPLNYGYTF | TGTGCCAGTACCTCAGACAGGGGGCCCCTCAACTATGGCTACACCTTC
NA | TRBJ1-2 | TRBV13 | NA | CASSPRYSGTLDGYTF | TGTGCCAGCAGCCCCCGATATTCCGGGACGCTCGATGGCTACACCTTC
NA | TRBJ2-2 | TRBV19 | NA | CASSIGRFAGELFF | TGTGCCAGTAGTATAGGGCGGTTTGCTGGGGAGCTGTTTTTT
TRBD1 | TRBJ2-1 | TRBV28 | NA | CASSLGQGAYNEQFF | TGTGCCAGCAGTTTGGGACAGGGGGCATACAATGAGCAGTTCTTC
NA | TRBJ2-1 | TRBV9 | NA | CASSGGQGLSNEQFF | TGTGCCAGCAGCGGCGGGCAGGGTCTTAGTAATGAGCAGTTCTTC
NA | TRBJ1-2 | TRBV9 | NA | CASSVTRDYGYTF | TGTGCCAGCAGCGTAACAAGAGACTATGGCTACACCTTC
NA | TRBJ1-2 | TRBV27 | NA | CASSLSGQNYGYTF | TGTGCCAGCAGTTTATCTGGGCAAAACTATGGCTACACCTTC
TRBD1 | TRBJ2-7 | TRBV7-8 | NA | CASSSTGGISYEQYF | TGTGCCAGCAGCTCAACAGGGGGCATCTCCTACGAGCAGTACTTC
NA | TRBJ1-1 | TRBV27 | NA | CASSFMGNTEAFF | TGTGCCAGCAGTTTTATGGGGAACACTGAAGCTTTCTTT
TRBD2 | TRBJ2-1 | TRBV7-6 | few | CASSLGGGRALDEQFF | TGTGCCAGCAGCTTAGGGGGTGGGAGGGCCTTGGATGAGCAGTTCTTC
NA | TRBJ2-5 | TRBV29-1 | once | CSFTGPQTPGTQYF | TGCAGCTTTACCGGGCCACAGACCCCGGGGACCCAGTACTTC
TRBD1 | TRBJ1-2 | TRBV14 | NA | CASSQDRQGNYGYTF | TGTGCCAGCAGCCAAGACCGACAGGGCAACTATGGCTACACCTTC
NA | TRBJ1-1 | TRBV6-5 | NA | CASSYGFAEAFF | TGTGCCAGCAGTTACGGGTTCGCTGAAGCTTTCTTT
TRBD2 | TRBJ2-3 | TRBV11-2 | NA | CASSFSLAGTHTQYF | TGTGCCAGCAGCTTTTCGCTAGCGGGAACACATACGCAGTATTTT
TRBD2 | TRBJ2-2 | TRBV28 | NA | CASNPSGRDTGELFF | TGTGCCAGCAACCCTAGCGGGAGGGACACCGGGGAGCTGTTTTTT
TRBD2 | TRBJ2-2 | TRBV11-2 | once | CASSLALGTRRAGELFF | TGTGCCAGCAGCTTAGCCCTTGGGACTAGACGGGCCGGGGAGCTGTTTTTT
NA | TRBJ1-4 | TRBV2 | NA | CASEGGTDAATNEKLFF | TGTGCCTCGGAAGGCGGGACGGACGCCGCAACTAATGAAAAACTGTTTTTT
TRBD1 | TRBJ1-5 | TRBV2 | large | CASREWDRGSNQPQHF | TGTGCCAGCAGGGAGTGGGACAGGGGATCAAATCAGCCCCAGCATTTT
TRBD1 | TRBJ2-7 | TRBV12-5 | few | CASGYGTGVRYEQYF | TGTGCTAGTGGTTACGGAACAGGGGTAAGGTACGAGCAGTACTTC
TRBD2 | TRBJ2-1 | TRBV9 | NA | CASSVEGLADHNEQFF | TGTGCCAGCAGCGTAGAAGGACTAGCGGACCACAATGAGCAGTTCTTC
NA | TRBJ1-1 | TRBV19 | NA | CASSIIPGQMNTEAFF | TGTGCCAGTAGTATAATACCGGGACAAATGAACACTGAAGCTTTCTTT
NA | TRBJ2-7 | TRBV10-3 | NA | CAISEPRVFYEQYF | TGTGCCATCAGTGAGCCCAGGGTGTTCTACGAGCAGTACTTC
TRBD1 | TRBJ2-1 | TRBV9 | NA | CASNEGQGFLSYNEQFF | TGTGCCAGCAACGAGGGACAGGGTTTCCTCTCCTACAATGAGCAGTTCTTC
NA | TRBJ2-3 | TRBV30 | few | CAWSRADTDTQYF | TGTGCCTGGAGCCGAGCGGACACAGATACGCAGTATTTT
TRBD1 | TRBJ2-7 | TRBV29-1 | NA | CSAPGQTLGEQYF | TGCAGCGCTCCGGGACAGACTCTCGGGGAGCAGTACTTC
NA | TRBJ2-5 | TRBV9 | NA | CASSFGHDWSQETQYF | TGTGCCAGCAGCTTTGGACACGATTGGTCCCAAGAGACCCAGTACTTC
TRBD1 | TRBJ2-3 | TRBV7-9 | NA | CASSPGTGIRDTQYF | TGTGCCAGCAGCCCTGGGACAGGGATTCGAGATACGCAGTATTTT
NA | TRBJ1-4 | TRBV5-6 | NA | CASSVQLNEKLFF | TGTGCCAGCAGCGTGCAGCTGAATGAAAAACTGTTTTTT
TRBD1 | TRBJ1-5 | TRBV10-3 | NA | CASRSEGTGNQPQHF | TGTGCCAGCCGCTCGGAAGGGACAGGGAACCAGCCCCAGCATTTT
TRBD2 | TRBJ2-7 | TRBV4-3 | NA | CASSQEASGVYEQYF | TGCGCCAGCAGCCAAGAGGCTAGCGGGGTCTACGAGCAGTACTTC
NA | TRBJ2-7 | TRBV4-2 | NA | CASSQGRSGGLPYEQYF | TGTGCCAGCAGCCAAGGTAGATCGGGCGGGCTCCCCTACGAGCAGTACTTC
NA | TRBJ2-1 | TRBV9 | NA | CASSVALSLERTGVGEQFF | TGTGCCAGCAGCGTAGCCCTTTCGCTGGAAAGGACGGGGGTGGGTGAGCAGTTCTTC